The 14 T cell receptor beta chains reported below all come from one sample, sequenced in a study of T cell responses to AZD1222 COVID-19 vaccine. The data were produced by immunoSEQ multiplex PCR, yet TCRdb's version contains in-frame clones alone and is incomplete. The sample lists more than 70,000 clones; 87% were seen once. The sample was peripheral blood, taken 28 days after the second AZD1222 dose. Receptors originate from an adult who received the AZD1222 COVID-19 vaccine.

The chain has TRBV6-5 and TRBJ2-1; 12 bases match TRBD2. Germline loops: CDR1 MNHEY, CDR2 SVGAGI. Trimming removed 2 bases from V and 8 bases from J; junction bases left unmatched: 1. The CDR3 is made up of 14 amino acids. The CDR3 coding sequence is TGTGCCAGCAGTTACGGGACTAGCGGGCATGAGCAGTTCTTC. Amino acid sequence: CASSYGTSGHEQFF.

The rearrangement links TRBV2 to TRBJ2-5; D might be TRBD1 or TRBD2, each matching 6 bases. V lost 9 bases to trimming and J lost 5 bases, with 22 bases between them. This CDR3 has 15 amino acids. CDR1 SNHLY and CDR2 FYNNEI come from the germline V gene. The CDR3, as DNA: TGTGCCAGTCTGGGGCAGGGGTTGGGAGGTGAGACCCAGTACTTC. It yields the protein CASLGQGLGGETQYF.

This sequence joins TRBV6-5 and TRBJ1-2; TRBD1 is a possible D gene (5 bases). This CDR3 has 15 residues. CDR1 and CDR2 from the germline V gene are MNHEY and SVGAGI. The V end was cut by 6 bases, the J end by 0 bases, with 14 bases between. CDR3 in amino acids: CASRILQGANYGYTF. In DNA form, the CDR3 reads TGTGCCAGCAGGATATTGCAGGGAGCTAACTATGGCTACACCTTC.

Only one count was recorded for this clone. The chain uses TRBV5-1 and TRBJ1-1; D remains unclear. The CDR3 has 14 residues. Germline CDR1 is SGHRS and CDR2 is YFSETQ. V was pared by 3 bases and J by 3 bases, with 12 bases between. This CDR3 reads CASSSSDGYTEAFF. The CDR3, as DNA: TGCGCCAGCAGCTCGTCGGACGGGTACACTGAAGCTTTCTTT.

This clone has only a few counts. This chain connects TRBV3-1 (or the pseudogene TRBV3-2) to TRBJ2-3; possible D gene TRBD2, 5 bases. CDR1 is LGHDT and CDR2 is YNNKEL in the germline V gene (reference sequence). The CDR3 is 15 amino acids. The V gene lost 3 bases and the J gene lost 3 bases, with 13 bases spanning the gap. The CDR3 loop is CASSQSGPRTDTQYF. The CDR3 coding sequence is TGTGCCAGCAGCCAGAGCGGCCCACGGACAGATACGCAGTATTTT.

The rearrangement uses TRBV5-8 and TRBJ2-2, with a possible D match to TRBD2 (5 bases). V dropped 6 bases and J dropped 7 bases, with 25 bases sitting between them. Germline loops: CDR1 SGHTS, CDR2 YDEGEE. The CDR3 sequence is 17 residues long. Here the CDR3 DNA reads TGTGCCAGCATCGCGTCTTGGGAAGTGACTATCTACGGGGAGCTGTTTTTT. This sequence encodes CASIASWEVTIYGELFF.

The genes are TRBV19 and TRBJ1-5; the D gene is possibly TRBD1 (6 bases). This CDR3 is 16 amino acids long. CDR1 and CDR2 (germline): LNHDA, SQIVND (reference sequence). The germline V and J ends were trimmed by 9 bases and 1 base, with 19 bases remaining between them. CDR3 protein: CASGTGTDISNQPQHF. The CDR3, as DNA: TGTGCCAGCGGTACAGGGACGGATATAAGCAATCAGCCCCAGCATTTT. The full variable domain, completed using reference TRBV19 and TRBJ1-5, is DGGITQSPKYLFRKEGQNVTLSCEQNLNHDAMYWYRQDPGQGLRLIYYSQIVNDFQKGDIAEGYSVSREKKESFPLTVTSAQKNPTAFYLCASGTGTDISNQPQHFGDGTRLSIL.

The chain carries TRBV5-4 and TRBJ2-1; 11 nucleotides line up with TRBD2. CDR1 is SGHNT, CDR2 YYREEE, per germline (reference sequence). This CDR3 contains 16 residues. Losses at the gene ends were 5 bases for V and 0 bases for J; bases not matched to a gene: 4. The CDR3 DNA follows: TGTGCCAGCAGTCTTGGGACTAGCGGCTCCTACAATGAGCAGTTCTTC. It codes for CASSLGTSGSYNEQFF.

This clone was picked up a small number of times. The chain joins TRBV15 to TRBJ1-5; D unclear. There are 15 residues in the CDR3. Trimming took 0 bases from V and 6 from J, leaving 12 bases between them. The V gene's germline CDR1 is LNHNV and CDR2 YYDKDF (reference sequence). Written as DNA, the CDR3 is TGTGCCACCAGCAGAGATCGGAGGGAGGGTCAGCCCCAGCATTTT. This encodes CATSRDRREGQPQHF.

This clone has only a few counts. The rearrangement joins TRBV20-1 to TRBJ1-2; TRBD1 matches 8 bases. CDR3 length: 15 residues. The V and J ends lost 3 bases and 4 bases, in that order; junction bases with no gene match: 10. Germline V gene sequence: CDR1 DFQATT, CDR2 SNEGSKA (reference sequence). CDR3 nucleotide sequence: TGCAGTGCTAGTCTCGGGACAGGTCCCATCTATGGCTACACCTTC. Translating gives CSASLGTGPIYGYTF.

The rearrangement links TRBV4-1 to TRBJ2-7, with 12 bases matching TRBD2. Germline assignment: CDR1 MGHRA and CDR2 YSYEKL. J was trimmed by 4 bases and V by 1 base; bases with no gene match: 2. CDR3 size: 15 residues. The CDR3 sequence: CASSQGLAGGYEQYF. The CDR3 region has the DNA TGCGCCAGCAGCCAAGGTCTAGCGGGAGGGTACGAGCAGTACTTC.

CDR3 amino acids: CASSQDLGDRVGYTF. The CDR3 DNA sequence: TGCGCCAGCAGCCAAGATCTGGGGGACAGGGTTGGCTACACCTTC. The chain couples TRBV4-3 to TRBJ1-2, with TRBD1 identical over 9 bases. After removal of 0 bases from V and 7 bases from J, the junction contained 6 bases not matched to a gene. Germline values: CDR1 LGHNA, CDR2 YSLEER. This CDR3 has 15 amino acids.

This clone has a handful of counts. The V gene is TRBV6-1, the J gene TRBJ1-2; 9 bases match TRBD1. V trimming: 2 bases; J trimming: 0 bases; junction bases outside the gene matches: 10. Looked up from germline, CDR1 is MNHNS and CDR2 is SASEGT. CDR3 size: 18 residues. The CDR3 DNA is TGTGCCAGCAGTGAAATTCGGGAAACAGGGGGCGCTAACTATGGCTACACCTTC. This encodes CASSEIRETGGANYGYTF.

The V gene is TRBV9, the J gene TRBJ2-3; D gene ambiguous. The CDR3 totals 13 residues. The V gene's germline CDR1 is SGDLS and CDR2 YYNGEE. V gave up 4 bases and J gave up 3 bases, with 9 bases separating them. CDR3 sequence reads: CASSILITDTQYF. The CDR3 DNA is TGTGCCAGCAGCATTCTTATTACAGATACGCAGTATTTT. Full variable domain (remainder filled in from reference TRBV9 and TRBJ2-3): DSGVTQTPKHLITATGQRVTLRCSPRSGDLSVYWYQQSLDQGLQFLIQYYNGEERAKGNILERFSAQQFPDLHSELNLSSLELGDSALYFCASSILITDTQYFGPGTRLTVL.